The T cell receptor (beta chain) described here comes from a study of T-cell reconstitution after alpha-beta-depleted transplantation in children. Notes on the study in general: Several hundred graft clones that had expanded were reportedly the source of alpha-beta T cells about two months after transplant. At day 60, the high TCRbeta diversity found in some patients originated from recipient T cells and thymic progenitors that had survived.

Preparation of the TCRbeta library used unique molecular identifiers. TCRdb re-analysed the PCR reads in MiXCR, keeping a single row per CDR3 protein. The repertoire holds 500,000 to 750,000 distinct CDR3 sequences, with approximately 30% as singletons. Worth noting for this clonotype: Its antigen is undetermined.

The sequence was collected from a boy less than two years old with Wiskott-Aldrich syndrome, due to receive a stem cell transplant. The sequenced sample was PBMCs, obtained before TCRalphabeta/CD19-depleted stem cell transplant.

CDR3 in amino acids: CTSLNALYNEQFF. For the CDR3, the DNA is TGCACAAGCCTTAATGCCCTCTACAATGAGCAGTTCTTC. The chain links TRBV20-1 to TRBJ2-1, with D unresolved. The CDR3 extends over 13 amino acids. Per germline, CDR1 DFQATT and CDR2 SNEGSKA (reference sequence).